This T cell receptor beta chain was recovered during a study of human T cells and chemical hapten exposure. Overall study: The study patch tested 0.01% DPC on the upper back and read results at 6 days.

About this clonotype itself: The target antigen is unknown.

Unique molecular identifiers were attached to individual cDNA molecules within the library. Via MiXCR, TCRdb re-called the RACE reads, giving one row per CDR3 protein. Found here are 150,000 to 200,000 distinct CDR3 sequences, approximately 15% of them singletons; the top ten hold 1.7%. The study, taken as a whole, reports: High-frequency TCRs, those above 1 in 1000, stayed the same after DPC sensitization. The donor cohort had alopecia, so its immune response may not match that of healthy people.

The CDR3 contains 14 residues. Germline V lookup: CDR1 SGHTS, CDR2 YDEGEE. Trimming stripped 0 bases from V and 14 bases from J, with 19 bases between. As for time point: patch test 1, 2 weeks after DPC sensitization. As for treatment: therapeutic diphenylcyclopropenone sensitization with weekly scalp DPC. The sample consisted of whole blood, taken in connection with sensitization to the hapten diphenylcyclopropenone (DPC). The TCR comes from a woman in her thirties with alopecia areata. Some clones in this sample may be carry-over from other donors' samples. V is TRBV5-8 and J is TRBJ2-3, with D perhaps TRBD1 or TRBD2 (5 bases each). CDR3 sequence reads: CASSLVIPRDRGYF. Written as DNA, the CDR3 is TGTGCCAGCAGCTTGGTGATCCCCCGGGACCGCGGGTATTTT.